This T cell receptor (beta chain) was sequenced for a study of cytomegalovirus exposure and HLA in healthy donors. Turning to the study itself: Out of approximately 170 million T cells, an earlier analysis found some 120 million unique TCR beta sequences in total. General observations from the study: TCR beta V- and J-gene trimming, according to a later analysis, was linked to a missense DCLRE1C variant.

60 Vbeta and 13 Jbeta primers were used in PCR. Sequenced by immunoSEQ multiplex PCR; TCRdb stores in-frame clones only, minus some. The sample includes about 160,000 clones, 80% to 90% seen only once; the top ten take about 2%. As concerns this clone: Its antigen is currently unknown. Relative to the germline gene, one junction end is altered; a read error may explain this.

CDR3 length: 15 amino acids. The receptor comes from a man between 18 and 35 years old in good health and CMV-seropositive. The specimen sequenced was PBMCs. This chain uses TRBV5-3 with TRBJ1-1, with TRBD1 matching over 10 bases. TRBV5-3 counts as an open reading frame of uncertain function. The CDR3 protein is CARSSTGGANAEAFF. In nucleotides, the CDR3 is TGTGCCAGAAGCTCGACAGGGGGCGCGAACGCTGAAGCTTTCTTT.